These 15 T cell receptor beta chains originate from one sample sequenced in a study of blood T cell repertoires in COVID-19. Using immunoSEQ multiplex PCR, the repertoire was profiled, and TCRdb retains in-frame clones only, with some absent. This sample has under 130,000 clones; 87% occur once, and the top ten carry around 3.1%. Sequenced: peripheral blood. Receptor source: a man in his forties or fifties in a cohort sampled during active COVID-19.

This chain links TRBV11-3 with TRBJ2-7, with TRBD2 matching over 10 bases. Per the germline V gene, CDR1 is SGHNT and CDR2 is YENEEA. The J segment lost 1 base and the V segment lost 6 bases, leaving 6 bases of the junction unmatched. CDR3 length: 15 residues. The CDR3 nucleotides are TGTGCCAGCAGACCCGGACTAGCGGAGTCCTACGAGCAGTACTTC. Protein: CASRPGLAESYEQYF.

This rearrangement joins TRBV10-3 to TRBJ2-2; TRBD1 matches 9 bases. Losses at the gene ends were 4 bases for V and 4 bases for J; bases not matched to a gene: 7. CDR1 ENHRY and CDR2 SYGVKD come from the germline V gene. The CDR3 contains 16 residues. The DNA of the CDR3 is TGTGCCATCAGTGGATTGGGACAGGGTAGCACCGGGGAGCTGTTTTTT. Protein product: CAISGLGQGSTGELFF.

The chain combines TRBV29-1 with TRBJ1-2, with D possibly being TRBD1 (5 bases). The CDR3 length is 13 residues. From germline, CDR1 is SQVTM and CDR2 ANQGSEA. Between the trimmed V and J ends, which lost 4 bases and 7 bases, there was a span of 16 bases. The CDR3 nucleotides read TGCAGCGTTGGGGTAGGAGGGACGGGTGGCTACACCTTC. Protein: CSVGVGGTGGYTF.

This chain connects TRBV6-5 to TRBJ1-2, with 9 nucleotides matching TRBD1. V trimming: 6 bases; J trimming: 5 bases; junction bases outside the gene matches: 7. Germline CDR1 MNHEY, CDR2 SVGAGI. The CDR3 runs to 14 residues. In nucleotides, the CDR3 is TGTGCCAGCAGGCCTCCCGGGACAGGGTATGGCTACACCTTC. The encoded protein is CASRPPGTGYGYTF.

This chain links TRBV10-3 with TRBJ2-5, with a possible D match to TRBD2 (6 bases). The CDR3 covers 15 residues. CDR1 is ENHRY and CDR2 is SYGVKD in the germline V gene. The V end was cut by 2 bases, the J end by 0 bases, with 10 bases between. The CDR3 loop reads CAISERGGDQETQYF. In nucleotides, the CDR3 is TGTGCCATCAGTGAGCGTGGCGGGGACCAAGAGACCCAGTACTTC.

The chain combines TRBV18 with TRBJ1-5, with TRBD1 matching over 11 bases. With 1 base clipped from V and 5 bases from J, the junction kept 13 bases outside the gene matches. Germline V CDR1 and CDR2: KGHSH, LQKENI. The CDR3 covers 19 residues. DNA of the CDR3: TGTGCCAGCTCACCACGTTTGGGAGCCGGGACAGGGGGGGATCAGCCCCAGCATTTT. This encodes CASSPRLGAGTGGDQPQHF.

The chain couples TRBV10-3 to TRBJ2-2; a possible D gene is TRBD2 (5 bases). The germline CDR1 and CDR2 sequences are ENHRY and SYGVKD. V gave up 6 bases and J gave up 0 bases, with 14 bases separating them. This CDR3 has 16 amino acids. The CDR3 loop reads CAISPRGSSNTGELFF. CDR3 DNA sequence: TGTGCCATCAGCCCACGGGGTAGCTCGAACACCGGGGAGCTGTTTTTT.

The rearrangement joins TRBV6-5 to TRBJ2-7, with D possibly matching TRBD1 (7 bases). This CDR3 is 14 amino acids long. V gave up 5 bases and J gave up 6 bases, with 17 bases separating them. Germline CDR1 MNHEY, CDR2 SVGAGI. Here the CDR3 DNA reads TGTGCCAGCAGTCGCGGGACAGCGTCGTTCGAGCAGTACTTC. Amino acids: CASSRGTASFEQYF.

The CDR3 loop is CASTLEQGDGDTQYF. The CDR3 DNA reads as TGTGCCAGCACTTTGGAGCAGGGGGACGGAGATACGCAGTATTTT. The chain combines TRBV2 with TRBJ2-3, with 7 bases that match TRBD1. The CDR3 is 15 residues long. Germline V CDR1 and CDR2: SNHLY, FYNNEI. J lost 5 bases, V lost 7 bases, and 12 bases had no gene match. The full variable domain, with the rest looked up from reference TRBV2 and TRBJ2-3, is EPEVTQTPSHQVTQMGQEVILRCVPISNHLYFYWYRQILGQKVEFLVSFYNNEISEKSEIFDDQFSVERPDGSNFTLKIRSTKLEDSAMYFCASTLEQGDGDTQYFGPGTRLTVL.

V gene TRBV7-6 combines with J gene TRBJ2-3; no clear D gene. The CDR3 covers 15 residues. Germline V gene lookup returns CDR1 SGHVS and CDR2 FNYEAQ. V was pared by 4 bases and J by 1 base, with 12 bases between. This CDR3 reads CASSSREYGTDTQYF. CDR3 DNA sequence: TGTGCCAGCAGCTCGAGAGAGTACGGCACAGATACGCAGTATTTT.

The CDR3 is CASRAQGYEQYF. CDR3 DNA sequence: TGTGCCAGCAGGGCACAGGGGTACGAGCAGTACTTC. This chain connects TRBV6-5 to TRBJ2-7, with TRBD1 matching 7 bases. V was pared by 6 bases and J by 4 bases, with 3 bases of the junction left unmatched. The CDR3 totals 12 residues. Germline-derived CDR1 and CDR2 are MNHEY and SVGAGI.

This clone came up a few times. The chain couples TRBV28 to TRBJ2-2; the match to TRBD1 covers 8 bases. V shed 2 bases, J shed 5 bases, and the junction held 1 base outside the gene matches. The germline V gene has CDR1 MDHEN and CDR2 SYDVKM. The CDR3 spans 14 residues. The CDR3 reads CASSLQGATGELFF. CDR3 DNA: TGTGCCAGCAGTTTACAGGGGGCAACCGGGGAGCTGTTTTTT.

The chain links TRBV2 to TRBJ1-1; 7 positions agree with TRBD1. CDR1 SNHLY and CDR2 FYNNEI come from the germline V gene. This CDR3 comprises 15 residues. V lost 5 bases and J lost 2; bases outside the gene matches: 8. This CDR3 reads CASSMQGGGNTEAFF. The CDR3 nucleotides read TGTGCCAGCAGTATGCAGGGGGGTGGAAACACTGAAGCTTTCTTT.

This clone is a singleton in its sample. V is TRBV10-1 and J is TRBJ2-3; 8 bases are a match to TRBD2. V trimming: 3 bases; J trimming: 5 bases; junction bases outside the gene matches: 13. CDR1 and CDR2 from the germline V gene are WNHNN and SYGVQD (reference sequence). The CDR3 spans 17 residues. The CDR3 region has the DNA TGCGCCAGCAGTGACTTAGATTCGGGGGGGCTTGGAGATACGCAGTATTTT. Protein product: CASSDLDSGGLGDTQYF.

In nucleotides, the CDR3 is TGTGCCAGCAGTGATAGGACAGGGGAACGCCATGGCTACACCTTC. This encodes CASSDRTGERHGYTF. V gene TRBV2 combines with J gene TRBJ1-2; TRBD1 agrees at 9 bases. The CDR3 extends over 15 amino acids. CDR1 and CDR2 from the germline V gene are SNHLY and FYNNEI. V dropped 3 bases and J dropped 6; count of bases not matched to a gene: 8.